This entry features one T cell receptor (beta chain) sequence. What this receptor recognizes is not known. The record has no base qualities; no much larger clone is one base away. The sample is drawn from a study of blood T cells in healthy people across ages (dated by TCRdb to about 2015). A note on the overall study: Template switching captured roughly one uniquely barcoded TCR beta cDNA molecule per two T cells in model experiments. Four age groups were formed from the donors: young (average approximately 15 years), middle-aged (roughly 38), aged (62) and long-lived (about 80). To track age-related changes in TCR beta repertoire diversity, the study relied on deep sequencing normalized with unique cDNA molecular identifiers. To avoid experimental bias, donors of different ages were spread randomly across the sequencing lanes. For two donors (one aged 18 to 30 and one aged 80 or older), the study analyzed two additional independent replicas of 1 million unique cDNA reads from the same blood draw. Broad study findings and their caveats: Since profiling was done on bulk unsorted PBMCs, naive and antigen-experienced compartments could not be conclusively compared. Compared with the aged group, the long-lived group had more naive CD4+ T cells, fewer expanded clones and increased TCR diversity, suggesting age selection. Donor CMV infection status was unknown, potentially confounding age-related changes in expanded clonotypes. A strong correlation was found between observed TCR beta diversity and the percentage of naive T cells measured by flow cytometry. Observed TCR beta diversity per million T cells fell roughly linearly with age, and a significant reduction was already apparent by age about 38. Estimates of total diversity based on one million sequenced T cells were regarded as lower bounds and as underestimates.

Preparation of the library involved 5' RACE. The sequencing machine was an Illumina HiSeq 2500. A second PCR of roughly 7 to 11 cycles was run with a J-beta primer mix and a sample-barcoded 5' primer. Each TCR beta cDNA molecule received a unique molecular identifier from a template-switch 5' adaptor carrying 12 random nucleotides. At least 3 million CDR3-containing paired-end reads were obtained from each sample. First-strand cDNA was synthesized from all RNA with the Mint cDNA synthesis kit, primed by a TRBC-specific oligonucleotide. All cDNA was treated with uracil-DNA glycosylase and then went through a first 18-cycle PCR with the universal primers M1SS and BC2_uni_R. The published analysis was carried out like this. Each sample was normalized by randomly selecting 1 million high-quality reads, each carrying a distinct molecular identifier. Instead of being binned into consensus sequences, reads that shared molecular identifiers were thrown out. MiTCR, with a Q25 quality threshold and the strictest error-elimination algorithm, was used for CDR3 identification, clonotype clustering and error correction. A nonparametric unseen species model with Euler transformation was used to estimate a lower bound on total TCR beta diversity. TCRdb ran its own pipeline on the public reads, namely fastp trimming at Q25 and MiXCR clone calling, and kept in-frame beta chains. Rows merge per CDR3 protein into single entries with the most common DNA and genes. The V and J calls were not made by the authors but by TCRdb's processing. Here the sample has hundreds of thousands of distinct CDR3 sequences; about 34% occur a single time. 15% of the sample goes to the ten largest clones.

The CDR3 runs 15 amino acids, cysteine and phenylalanine included. The only DNA kept is the CDR3, 45 bases in frame from the first base. CDR1 is given as MNHEY and CDR2 as SVGEGT, both from the germline V gene. Trimming at the junction amounts to 2 bases on V and 8 bases on J, and the germline ends lie 16 bases apart. The roughly 39 donors, aged about 6 to 95 years, were systemically healthy Caucasian individuals from Russia. Each donor gave 8 to 10 milliliters of peripheral blood, drawn into EDTA-treated Vacutainer tubes. PBMCs were isolated by Ficoll-Paque density-gradient centrifugation, with at least 7 million obtained per sample. Trizol reagent was used to extract total RNA from the PBMCs, yielding at least 5 micrograms per sample. For every donor, flow cytometry on a PBMC aliquot measured the percentage of naive CD45RAhigh/CD27high T cells.

The material sequenced was blood. The receptor was isolated from a woman older than 75 in good health. Donor details come from another sample of the same person, matched by shared clones. The chain links TRBV6-2 or TRBV6-3 with TRBJ2-4; the D gene remains uncertain. The nucleotides read TGTGCCAGCAGTTACAGTTCGGCTGGGTTATACATTCAGTACTTC. The resulting protein is CASSYSSAGLYIQYF.